These T cell receptor beta chains were read from a single sample in a study of blood T cell repertoires in COVID-19. Clones were read by immunoSEQ multiplex PCR, and TCRdb kept only the in-frame ones, dropping some. The sample lists fewer than 250,000 clones; 70% to 90% were seen once. The sequencing input was PBMCs or T cells enriched from blood (not recorded which). Source of these receptors: a man aged 25 to 40 who had recovered from COVID-19. The CDR3 runs from the conserved cysteine through the conserved F or W.

TRBJ2-5 | 15 | TRBV5-6 | CASSLSGGAQETQYF
TRBJ1-1 | 18 | TRBV9 | CASSPSRRTGFGNTEAFF
TRBJ2-2 | 19 | TRBV5-1 | CASRMSFDLAGDSTGELFF
TRBJ2-5 | 14 | TRBV2 | CASKEGTPQETQYF
TRBJ1-1 | 16 | TRBV4-2 | CASSQAGDLLQTEAFF
TRBJ1-5 | 14 | TRBV10-2 | CASSGQGAIQPQHF
TRBJ2-2 | 16 | TRBV2 | CASSERVAGVTGELFF
TRBJ2-7 | 14 | TRBV30 | CAWSAGGVSYEQYF
TRBJ2-1 | 14 | TRBV25-1 | CASSRTGSYNEQFF
TRBJ1-6 | 12 | TRBV30 | CAWRAYNSPLHF
TRBJ2-5 | 16 | TRBV2 | CASTPIGTGEQETQYF
TRBJ2-3 | 14 | TRBV5-1 | CASSLELAIATQYF
TRBJ2-4 | 16 | TRBV5-6 | CASSLTGTGLGNIQYF
TRBJ2-3 | 15 | TRBV6-2/TRBV6-3 | CASRYSGGTTDTQYF
TRBJ2-1 | 13 | TRBV29-1 | CSVVAGGGRRQFF
TRBJ2-2 | 15 | TRBV4-2 | CASSQGQGVFRELFF
TRBJ2-7 | 15 | TRBV5-4 | CASSLGAGGKYEQYF
TRBJ2-7 | 15 | TRBV27 | CASSSAGTTNYEQYF
TRBJ1-4 | 15 | TRBV19 | CASSPGDRRREKLFF
TRBJ2-7 | 15 | TRBV18 | CASSPFGQGLPEQYF
TRBJ1-1 | 15 | TRBV7-2 | CASSLAQAGSTEAFF
TRBJ1-2 | 13 | TRBV12-3/TRBV12-4 | CASSLGQVNGYTF
TRBJ2-1 | 16 | TRBV6-1 | CASSESVADSYNEQFF
TRBJ1-5 | 14 | TRBV3-1/TRBV3-2 | CASSRTGGNQPQHF
TRBJ2-1 | 16 | TRBV28 | CASSLSSGRAPNEQFF
TRBJ1-4 | 14 | TRBV4-3 | CASSLGTGYEKLFF
TRBJ2-1 | 16 | TRBV5-1 | CASSSTRWALDNEQFF
TRBJ2-2 | 17 | TRBV19 | CASTAVGSLQYTGELFF
TRBJ1-3 | 14 | TRBV19 | CASSTGQVANTIYF
TRBJ1-1 | 13 | TRBV12-5 | CASAWDRGGEAFF
TRBJ1-4 | 14 | TRBV11-2 | CASSFDRGGEKLFF
TRBJ2-2 | 17 | TRBV12-2 | CASRPRLAGVDTGELFF
TRBJ2-2 | 15 | TRBV29-1 | CSVAGLAGVAGELFF
TRBJ1-5 | 14 | TRBV9 | CASSARDNNQPQHF
TRBJ1-5 | 16 | TRBV19 | CASSIMAGGAYQPQHF
TRBJ1-5 | 14 | TRBV2 | CASTLANSNQPQHF
TRBJ2-2 | 15 | TRBV6-2/TRBV6-3 | CASSLLAGGTGELFF
TRBJ2-7 | 12 | TRBV2 | CASSDQGYEQYF
TRBJ1-3 | 15 | TRBV19 | CASSPQGTNGNTIYF
TRBJ2-1 | 18 | TRBV3-1/TRBV3-2 | CASSQPTGPRQGYNEQFF
TRBJ1-6 | 12 | TRBV9 | CASSLQGTPLHF
TRBJ1-5 | 13 | TRBV25-1 | CASSAQGNQPQHF
TRBJ2-1 | 17 | TRBV27 | CASSSGLAGGTVVGQFF
TRBJ1-3 | 17 | TRBV5-6 | CASSLEDREKAGNTIYF
TRBJ2-1 | 16 | TRBV5-1 | CASSLAQGRDYNEQFF
TRBJ2-7 | 13 | TRBV12-3/TRBV12-4 | CASSTQTALEQYF
TRBJ2-7 | 14 | TRBV7-9 | CASRGQQSSYEQYF
TRBJ2-2 | 15 | TRBV28 | CASSSRRGNTGELFF
TRBJ2-3 | 17 | TRBV18 | CASSPVGGPQPSDTQYF